The next 10 T cell receptor beta chains were all read from a single sample in a study of blood T cell repertoires in COVID-19. Some clones are missing from TCRdb's copy, which holds only in-frame ones; the method was immunoSEQ multiplex PCR. The sample shows 250,000 to 300,000 clones, 88% of them seen only once. What was sequenced was peripheral blood. The receptors derive from a young woman with acute or convalescent COVID-19.

The chain joins TRBV5-1 to TRBJ2-4; 11 bases align to TRBD1. Germline V CDR1 and CDR2: SGHRS, YFSETQ. Trimming at V came to 4 bases and at J to 0 bases, leaving 6 bases not matched to a gene. This CDR3 has 17 amino acids. The CDR3 nucleotides read TGCGCCAGCAGCCCACGGACAGGGGGCGTAGCCAAAAACATTCAGTACTTC. Encoded protein: CASSPRTGGVAKNIQYF.

This clone was seen only once. One end of the junction does not line up with germline, which may come from a read error. This chain links TRBV7-2 with TRBJ2-1, with 10 bases identical to TRBD2. This CDR3 has 15 residues. Germline CDR1 SGHTA, CDR2 FQGNSA. CDR3 bases: TGTGCCAGCAGCTCAGCGGGAGGGAGCTACGATGAGCAGTTCTTC. Amino acids: CASSSAGGSYDEQFF. Drawing the rest from reference TRBV7-2 and TRBJ2-1, the complete variable domain is GAGVSQSPSNKVTEKGKDVELRCDPISGHTALYWYRQSLGQGLEFLIYFQGNSAPDKSGLPSDRFSAERTGGSVSTLTIQRTQQEDSAVYLCASSSAGGSYDEQFFGPGTRLTVL.

The chain combines TRBV11-3 with TRBJ2-5; D might be TRBD2 (6 bases). The CDR3 is 16 amino acids. Germline V lookup: CDR1 SGHNT, CDR2 YENEEA. Trimming took 5 bases from V and 7 from J, leaving 23 bases between them. The CDR3 coding sequence is TGTGCCAGCAGCCCAGGGAGTAGGGCTGCCGGGGGGACCCAGTACTTC. Protein sequence: CASSPGSRAAGGTQYF.

Only a few counts were recorded for this clone. The V and J genes are TRBV10-2 and TRBJ1-5; TRBD1 might be the D (5 bases). Germline CDR1 is WSHSY and CDR2 is SAAADI. CDR3 size: 14 residues. Between the trimmed V and J ends, which lost 6 bases and 1 base, there was a span of 10 bases. CDR3 DNA sequence: TGCGCCAGCAGGGGGGGTTCGAGCAATCAGCCCCAGCATTTT. Its translation: CASRGGSSNQPQHF.

The rearrangement joins TRBV2 to TRBJ2-1; 13 nucleotides agree with TRBD2. The CDR3 totals 16 residues. Germline trimming cut 2 bases from V and 4 bases from J; bases unmatched to any gene: 2. Germline V gene lookup returns CDR1 SNHLY and CDR2 FYNNEI. This chain's CDR3 is CASSERLAGGYNEQFF. The CDR3 bases are TGTGCCAGCAGTGAAAGACTAGCGGGAGGATACAATGAGCAGTTCTTC. Full variable domain (rest looked up from reference TRBV2 and TRBJ2-1): EPEVTQTPSHQVTQMGQEVILRCVPISNHLYFYWYRQILGQKVEFLVSFYNNEISEKSEIFDDQFSVERPDGSNFTLKIRSTKLEDSAMYFCASSERLAGGYNEQFFGPGTRLTVL.

Of note for this clone: The same CDR3 arises from other DNA sequences in this sample as well. The chain couples TRBV5-1 to TRBJ2-3; D unresolved. Trimming removed 2 bases from V and 5 bases from J, with 3 bases in between. The CDR3 loop spans 11 amino acids. Germline CDR1 is SGHRS and CDR2 is YFSETQ. CDR3 sequence (DNA): TGCGCCAGCAGCTTCAAAGATACGCAGTATTTT. Protein sequence: CASSFKDTQYF.

The V and J genes are TRBV7-2 and TRBJ1-5; possible D gene TRBD1, 5 bases. Germline CDR1 and CDR2: SGHTA and FQGNSA. Trimming took 5 bases from V and 3 from J, leaving 14 bases between them. The CDR3 loop spans 15 amino acids. As DNA, the CDR3 is TGTGCCAGCAGCCTCCAGCCAGGGCCCAATCAGCCCCAGCATTTT. It specifies CASSLQPGPNQPQHF.

This chain joins TRBV5-1 and TRBJ2-3; D gene ambiguous. Germline CDR1 is SGHRS and CDR2 is YFSETQ. Trimming stripped 0 bases from V and 1 base from J, with 6 bases between. This CDR3 spans 14 amino acids. In nucleotides, the CDR3 is TGCGCCAGCAGCTTGGACTTCGGCACAGATACGCAGTATTTT. As protein: CASSLDFGTDTQYF.

This chain uses TRBV9 with TRBJ2-3; the D gene is possibly TRBD2 (5 bases). Trimming pared 7 bases from V and 0 bases from J, leaving 9 bases between. This CDR3 is 13 amino acids long. CDR1 is SGDLS, CDR2 YYNGEE, per germline. The CDR3 spells CASGSASTDTQYF. The CDR3 region has the DNA TGTGCCAGCGGGAGCGCTAGCACAGATACGCAGTATTTT.

This chain uses TRBV9 with TRBJ1-1; the D gene is possibly TRBD1 (5 bases). Deletions cut 0 bases from V and 0 bases from J, with 9 bases between. Germline CDR1 SGDLS, CDR2 YYNGEE. The CDR3 length is 15 residues. The CDR3 nucleotides are TGTGCCAGCAGCGTAGCGGGGACTATGAACACTGAAGCTTTCTTT. It specifies CASSVAGTMNTEAFF.